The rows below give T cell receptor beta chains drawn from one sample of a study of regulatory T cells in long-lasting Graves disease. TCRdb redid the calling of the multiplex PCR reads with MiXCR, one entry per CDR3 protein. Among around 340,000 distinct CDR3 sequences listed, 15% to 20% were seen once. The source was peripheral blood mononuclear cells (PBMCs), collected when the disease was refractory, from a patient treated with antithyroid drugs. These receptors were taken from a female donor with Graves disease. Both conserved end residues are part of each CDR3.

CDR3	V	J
CASSAPSGGTDTQYF	TRBV27	TRBJ2-3
CATSDGTGFHF	TRBV24-1	TRBJ1-6
CASSLTGQGALHF	TRBV7-3	TRBJ1-6
CASSPLAGVNKNEQYF	TRBV4-1	TRBJ2-7
CSARDNRGNYGYTF	TRBV20-1	TRBJ1-2
CASSRDRGFGPQHF	TRBV12-3/TRBV12-4	TRBJ1-5
CASSPIGGGLSGANVLTF	TRBV3-1	TRBJ2-6
CASSLSASGSSDTQYF	TRBV27	TRBJ2-3
CASSAPGQTDQPQHF	TRBV6-1	TRBJ1-5
CATSEQGLLNTEAFF	TRBV24-1	TRBJ1-1
CSVVEYYGYTF	TRBV29-1	TRBJ1-2
CASSRGSVRGYEQYF	TRBV14	TRBJ2-7
CASSIGPGYEAFF	TRBV19	TRBJ1-1
CASSYSLSGTDTQYF	TRBV6-5	TRBJ2-3
CASSTRPGANVLTF	TRBV7-8	TRBJ2-6
CAIGTATYEQYF	TRBV28	TRBJ2-7
CSARDGTVYEQYF	TRBV20-1	TRBJ2-7
CASRTNWGTSGANVLTF	TRBV12-3/TRBV12-4	TRBJ2-6
CASSLFAGELFF	TRBV27	TRBJ2-2
CSARDFSGRVTGELFF	TRBV20-1	TRBJ2-2
CASSLRPGLGYGYTF	TRBV3-1	TRBJ1-2
CASSQQGRNNSPLHF	TRBV18	TRBJ1-6
CASRWTGKYYGYTF	TRBV19	TRBJ1-2
CSAGRIYSNQPQHF	TRBV20-1	TRBJ1-5
CASSSVGQGIYEQYF	TRBV27	TRBJ2-7
CASSLGGILYNSPLHF	TRBV5-1	TRBJ1-6
CASSLGAGVSSYNSPLHF	TRBV7-3	TRBJ1-6
CASSQEGGAFPGELFF	TRBV5-5	TRBJ2-2
CASSQEISGSSPLHF	TRBV4-1	TRBJ1-6
CASSLDRSQPQHF	TRBV5-1	TRBJ1-5
CASSLTGGNEQYF	TRBV5-1	TRBJ2-7
CASSLANTGELFF	TRBV11-2	TRBJ2-2
CASSYSGTGGETQYF	TRBV28	TRBJ2-5
CASRWAGGVQETQYF	TRBV2	TRBJ2-5
CASSEVDSDWNGYTF	TRBV25-1	TRBJ1-2
CASSPPSGSEGPQETQYF	TRBV18	TRBJ2-5
CASSLDRAGYGYTF	TRBV12-3/TRBV12-4	TRBJ1-2
CASSGGQLNTGELFF	TRBV5-1	TRBJ2-2
CASSREGLGTQYF	TRBV11-2	TRBJ2-5
CASSEGEVGAFF	TRBV2	TRBJ1-1
CASSPLYTGELFF	TRBV28	TRBJ2-2